Included here is one T cell receptor beta chain sequence, with context. The table came from immunoSEQ multiplex PCR; TCRdb's copy has only in-frame clones and leaves some out. The repertoire has about 66,000 clones, about 93% of them found once; the top ten carry 3%. Germline V gene sequence: CDR1 SGHRS, CDR2 YFSETQ. This CDR3 comprises 16 residues. Trimming took off 0 bases at V and 0 bases at J, with 9 bases between the two ends. This sample is drawn from a study of T cells after posttransplantation cyclophosphamide. V gene TRBV5-1 combines with J gene TRBJ1-4, with D uncertain. Sequenced input: PBMCs. The sequence was obtained from a young woman in good health and a related stem cell transplant donor. CDR3 protein: CASSLEGDATNEKLFF. The CDR3 DNA follows: TGCGCCAGCAGCTTGGAGGGAGATGCAACTAATGAAAAACTGTTTTTT.